This is a list of T cell receptor beta chains from one sample in a study of tumor-infiltrating lymphocytes in localized non-small cell lung cancer. The data were produced by immunoSEQ multiplex PCR, yet TCRdb's version contains in-frame clones alone and is incomplete. The table lists 4,500 to 7,000 clones, about 81% of them singletons. The specimen sequenced was lung tumor tissue. Source of these receptors: a human donor with non-small cell lung cancer. CDR3s include the opening cysteine and the closing phenylalanine or tryptophan. D genes are given only for firm matches. The size of a clone is reported for some rows only, either as once, few or many, or as a class for expanded clones.

CDR3 protein: CASSLGDYGYTF
CDR3 DNA: TGTGCCAGCAGTTTAGGGGACTATGGCTACACCTTC
clone size: .
D gene: .
J gene: TRBJ1-2
V gene: TRBV25-1

CDR3 protein: CASSERGPGELFF
CDR3 DNA: TGTGCCAGCAGTGAGAGGGGGCCCGGGGAGCTGTTTTTT
clone size: .
D gene: TRBD1
J gene: TRBJ2-2
V gene: TRBV6-1

CDR3 protein: CASSLAIGRDTEAFF
CDR3 DNA: TGTGCCAGCAGCTTGGCGATCGGTAGAGACACTGAAGCTTTCTTT
clone size: large
D gene: .
J gene: TRBJ1-1
V gene: TRBV5-4

CDR3 protein: CASSSTGLRSYEQYF
CDR3 DNA: TGCGCCAGCAGCTCTACAGGGCTCAGGTCCTACGAGCAGTACTTC
clone size: .
D gene: .
J gene: TRBJ2-7
V gene: TRBV5-1

CDR3 protein: CASSFTPFNSPLHF
CDR3 DNA: TGTGCCAGCAGTTTTACACCCTTTAATTCACCCCTCCACTTT
clone size: .
D gene: .
J gene: TRBJ1-6
V gene: TRBV7-2

CDR3 protein: CASSREYEQYF
CDR3 DNA: TGTGCCAGCAGTCGTGAGTACGAGCAGTACTTC
clone size: .
D gene: .
J gene: TRBJ2-7
V gene: TRBV2

CDR3 protein: CASRTLGRGPQGDTEAFF
CDR3 DNA: TGTGCCAGCAGGACCCTGGGTAGGGGGCCCCAAGGGGACACTGAAGCTTTCTTT
clone size: .
D gene: TRBD1
J gene: TRBJ1-1
V gene: TRBV27

CDR3 protein: CSVKGPMGRGPNTGELFF
CDR3 DNA: TGCAGCGTTAAAGGCCCCATGGGGAGGGGGCCGAACACCGGGGAGCTGTTTTTT
clone size: .
D gene: .
J gene: TRBJ2-2
V gene: TRBV29-1

CDR3 protein: CASSFRDHLQKQFF
CDR3 DNA: TGTGCCAGCAGCTTCCGGGACCACCTGCAGAAGCAGTTCTTC
clone size: .
D gene: .
J gene: TRBJ2-1
V gene: TRBV7-3

CDR3 protein: CASSPGQAGEKLFF
CDR3 DNA: TGTGCCAGCAGCCCGGGCCAAGCGGGTGAAAAACTGTTTTTT
clone size: .
D gene: .
J gene: TRBJ1-4
V gene: TRBV11-2

CDR3 protein: CSVEGVSSPDTQYF
CDR3 DNA: TGCAGCGTTGAAGGAGTTAGTAGCCCAGATACGCAGTATTTT
clone size: few
D gene: .
J gene: TRBJ2-3
V gene: TRBV29-1

CDR3 protein: CASSLSTVGEQYF
CDR3 DNA: TGTGCCAGCAGCTTAAGTACAGTGGGCGAGCAGTACTTC
clone size: few
D gene: .
J gene: TRBJ2-7
V gene: TRBV7-2

CDR3 protein: CASRFSGEWADTQYF
CDR3 DNA: TGTGCCAGCAGGTTTAGCGGGGAATGGGCAGATACGCAGTATTTT
clone size: .
D gene: TRBD2
J gene: TRBJ2-3
V gene: TRBV27

CDR3 protein: CASSRTGSNQPQHF
CDR3 DNA: TGTGCCAGCAGCCGGACAGGCAGCAATCAGCCCCAGCATTTT
clone size: .
D gene: TRBD1
J gene: TRBJ1-5
V gene: TRBV4-2

CDR3 protein: CASSQGYRGFGEKLFF
CDR3 DNA: TGTGCCAGCAGCCAAGGGTACAGGGGATTTGGTGAAAAACTGTTTTTT
clone size: once
D gene: TRBD1
J gene: TRBJ1-4
V gene: TRBV4-2

CDR3 protein: CASSFLLLSNQPQHF
CDR3 DNA: TGTGCCAGCAGTTTCCTCCTTCTTAGCAATCAGCCCCAGCATTTT
clone size: .
D gene: .
J gene: TRBJ1-5
V gene: TRBV28

CDR3 protein: CASSPWLDRGYEKLFF
CDR3 DNA: TGTGCCAGCAGTCCCTGGTTGGACAGGGGGTATGAAAAACTGTTTTTT
clone size: .
D gene: TRBD1
J gene: TRBJ1-4
V gene: TRBV27

CDR3 protein: CASSIGVGQETQYF
CDR3 DNA: TGTGCCAGTAGTATAGGTGTCGGTCAAGAGACCCAGTACTTC
clone size: few
D gene: .
J gene: TRBJ2-5
V gene: TRBV19

CDR3 protein: CASSLAGLGAFF
CDR3 DNA: TGTGCCAGCAGCTTGGCTGGTCTGGGAGCTTTCTTT
clone size: .
D gene: .
J gene: TRBJ1-1
V gene: TRBV5-4

CDR3 protein: CASSQDAGRSGYGYTF
CDR3 DNA: TGCGCCAGCAGCCAAGATGCGGGACGGTCCGGCTATGGCTACACCTTC
clone size: .
D gene: .
J gene: TRBJ1-2
V gene: TRBV4-3

CDR3 protein: CASSLDRGNSPLHF
CDR3 DNA: TGCGCCAGCAGCTTGGACAGGGGGAATTCACCCCTCCACTTT
clone size: .
D gene: TRBD1
J gene: TRBJ1-6
V gene: TRBV5-1

CDR3 protein: CAWSFIRRGGLFF
CDR3 DNA: TGTGCCTGGAGTTTCATTCGGCGAGGTGGACTGTTTTTT
clone size: .
D gene: .
J gene: TRBJ1-4
V gene: TRBV30

CDR3 protein: CASSFSQWDGYTF
CDR3 DNA: TGCGCCAGCAGCTTCTCACAGTGGGATGGCTACACCTTC
clone size: .
D gene: .
J gene: TRBJ1-2
V gene: TRBV5-1

CDR3 protein: CASKVDPSTDTQYF
CDR3 DNA: TGTGCCAGCAAGGTGGATCCCAGCACAGATACGCAGTATTTT
clone size: .
D gene: .
J gene: TRBJ2-3
V gene: TRBV2

CDR3 protein: CASSQDRVEQYF
CDR3 DNA: TGTGCCAGCAGCCAGGACAGGGTCGAGCAGTACTTC
clone size: medium-sized
D gene: TRBD1
J gene: TRBJ2-7
V gene: TRBV14

CDR3 protein: CASSGDRGLQETQYF
CDR3 DNA: TGTGCCAGCTCCGGGGACAGGGGGCTGCAGGAGACCCAGTACTTC
clone size: .
D gene: TRBD1
J gene: TRBJ2-5
V gene: TRBV18

CDR3 protein: CASSFTSGSYNEQFF
CDR3 DNA: TGCGCCAGCAGCTTTACTAGCGGGAGTTACAATGAGCAGTTCTTC
clone size: .
D gene: TRBD2
J gene: TRBJ2-1
V gene: TRBV5-1

CDR3 protein: CAWSVMGIYEQYF
CDR3 DNA: TGTGCCTGGAGTGTAATGGGTATCTACGAGCAGTACTTC
clone size: .
D gene: .
J gene: TRBJ2-7
V gene: TRBV30

CDR3 protein: CSVKGPMVRGPNTGELFF
CDR3 DNA: TGCAGCGTTAAAGGCCCCATGGTGAGGGGGCCGAACACCGGGGAGCTGTTTTTT
clone size: .
D gene: TRBD1
J gene: TRBJ2-2
V gene: TRBV29-1

CDR3 protein: CASSSGTFYEQYF
CDR3 DNA: TGCGCCAGCAGCTCGGGGACATTCTACGAGCAGTACTTC
clone size: .
D gene: .
J gene: TRBJ2-7
V gene: TRBV5-1

CDR3 protein: CASTSMGARIQYF
CDR3 DNA: TGTGCCAGCACCTCCATGGGAGCCCGGATTCAGTACTTC
clone size: .
D gene: .
J gene: TRBJ2-4
V gene: TRBV5-4

CDR3 protein: CASSEVLADISYEQYF
CDR3 DNA: TGTGCCAGCAGTGAGGTACTAGCCGATATATCCTACGAGCAGTACTTC
clone size: few
D gene: .
J gene: TRBJ2-7
V gene: TRBV2

CDR3 protein: CAWRGGFGTWEGYTF
CDR3 DNA: TGTGCCTGGAGAGGGGGCTTTGGGACATGGGAGGGCTACACCTTC
clone size: .
D gene: TRBD1
J gene: TRBJ1-2
V gene: TRBV30

CDR3 protein: CSVGMASSGDNEQFF
CDR3 DNA: TGCAGCGTTGGTATGGCCAGCTCGGGGGACAATGAGCAGTTCTTC
clone size: .
D gene: .
J gene: TRBJ2-1
V gene: TRBV29-1

CDR3 protein: CASSLSGDYGYTF
CDR3 DNA: TGTGCCAGCAGTTTGTCGGGGGACTATGGCTACACCTTC
clone size: .
D gene: .
J gene: TRBJ1-2
V gene: TRBV6-5

CDR3 protein: CASSEGGVSNQPQHF
CDR3 DNA: TGTGCCAGCAGTGAAGGGGGGGTTAGCAATCAGCCCCAGCATTTT
clone size: .
D gene: .
J gene: TRBJ1-5
V gene: TRBV6-1

CDR3 protein: CASSFWASGGSTDTQYF
CDR3 DNA: TGTGCCAGCAGTTTTTGGGCATCAGGCGGTAGCACAGATACGCAGTATTTT
clone size: .
D gene: .
J gene: TRBJ2-3
V gene: TRBV7-2

CDR3 protein: CASSRGAGVNTGELFF
CDR3 DNA: TGTGCCAGCAGCCGGGGCGCAGGGGTGAACACCGGGGAGCTGTTTTTT
clone size: .
D gene: .
J gene: TRBJ2-2
V gene: TRBV11-2

CDR3 protein: CASSWQNEKLFF
CDR3 DNA: TGTGCCAGCAGCTGGCAAAATGAAAAACTGTTTTTT
clone size: .
D gene: .
J gene: TRBJ1-4
V gene: TRBV5-6

CDR3 protein: CASSLTPGTGGNYGYTF
CDR3 DNA: TGTGCCAGCAGCCTAACCCCCGGGACAGGGGGCAACTATGGCTACACCTTC
clone size: .
D gene: TRBD1
J gene: TRBJ1-2
V gene: TRBV4-2

CDR3 protein: CASIPGVSGNTIYF
CDR3 DNA: TGTGCCAGCATCCCAGGGGTCTCTGGAAACACCATATATTTT
clone size: .
D gene: .
J gene: TRBJ1-3
V gene: TRBV6-1

CDR3 protein: CASSELVANVEQFF
CDR3 DNA: TGTGCCAGCAGTGAACTCGTGGCAAATGTTGAGCAGTTCTTC
clone size: .
D gene: .
J gene: TRBJ2-1
V gene: TRBV25-1

CDR3 protein: CASSVTGANEQFF
CDR3 DNA: TGTGCCAGCAGCGTTACAGGGGCCAATGAGCAGTTCTTC
clone size: .
D gene: TRBD1
J gene: TRBJ2-1
V gene: TRBV9

CDR3 protein: CASSLRPSQPQHF
CDR3 DNA: TGTGCCAGCAGTTTAAGGCCGAGTCAGCCCCAGCATTTT
clone size: once
D gene: .
J gene: TRBJ1-5
V gene: TRBV28

CDR3 protein: CASSLRVQGRYGYTF
CDR3 DNA: TGTGCCAGCAGCTTACGGGTTCAGGGGAGGTATGGCTACACCTTC
clone size: .
D gene: .
J gene: TRBJ1-2
V gene: TRBV11-3

CDR3 protein: CAWSLRDKNQPQHF
CDR3 DNA: TGTGCCTGGAGTCTCCGGGACAAGAATCAGCCCCAGCATTTT
clone size: few
D gene: .
J gene: TRBJ1-5
V gene: TRBV30

CDR3 protein: CASSLGTDLINEQFF
CDR3 DNA: TGTGCCAGCAGCCTCGGGACGGACCTGATTAATGAGCAGTTCTTC
clone size: once
D gene: .
J gene: TRBJ2-1
V gene: TRBV11-3

CDR3 protein: CASSPDLSWNTEAFF
CDR3 DNA: TGTGCCAGCAGCCCCGATCTAAGCTGGAACACTGAAGCTTTCTTT
clone size: .
D gene: .
J gene: TRBJ1-1
V gene: TRBV7-9

CDR3 protein: CASSYYSGSGYEQYF
CDR3 DNA: TGTGCCAGCAGTTACTACAGCGGGAGTGGTTACGAGCAGTACTTC
clone size: large
D gene: TRBD2
J gene: TRBJ2-7
V gene: TRBV6-5

CDR3 protein: CATTWGPTDGYTF
CDR3 DNA: TGTGCCACAACCTGGGGACCAACGGACGGCTACACCTTC
clone size: .
D gene: .
J gene: TRBJ1-2
V gene: TRBV2

CDR3 protein: CASSIGGVGNQPQHF
CDR3 DNA: TGTGCCAGTAGTATTGGTGGGGTAGGCAATCAGCCCCAGCATTTT
clone size: .
D gene: .
J gene: TRBJ1-5
V gene: TRBV19